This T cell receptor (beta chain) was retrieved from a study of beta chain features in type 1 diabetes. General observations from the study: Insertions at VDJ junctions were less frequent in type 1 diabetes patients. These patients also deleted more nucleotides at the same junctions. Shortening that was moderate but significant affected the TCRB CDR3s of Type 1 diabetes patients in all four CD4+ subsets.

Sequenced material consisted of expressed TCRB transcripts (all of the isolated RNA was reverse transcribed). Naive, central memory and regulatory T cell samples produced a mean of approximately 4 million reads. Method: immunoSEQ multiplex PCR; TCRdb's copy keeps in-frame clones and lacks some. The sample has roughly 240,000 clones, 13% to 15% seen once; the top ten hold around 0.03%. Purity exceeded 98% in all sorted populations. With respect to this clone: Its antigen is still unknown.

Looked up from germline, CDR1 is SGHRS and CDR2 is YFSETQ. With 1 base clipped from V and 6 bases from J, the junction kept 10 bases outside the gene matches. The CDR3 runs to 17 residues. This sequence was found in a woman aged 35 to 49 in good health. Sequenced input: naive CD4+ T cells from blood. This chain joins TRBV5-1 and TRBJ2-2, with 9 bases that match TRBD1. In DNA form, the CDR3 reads TGCGCCAGCAGCTTGACCCCCGGGACAGGGAGGGCCGGGGAGCTGTTTTTT. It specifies CASSLTPGTGRAGELFF.